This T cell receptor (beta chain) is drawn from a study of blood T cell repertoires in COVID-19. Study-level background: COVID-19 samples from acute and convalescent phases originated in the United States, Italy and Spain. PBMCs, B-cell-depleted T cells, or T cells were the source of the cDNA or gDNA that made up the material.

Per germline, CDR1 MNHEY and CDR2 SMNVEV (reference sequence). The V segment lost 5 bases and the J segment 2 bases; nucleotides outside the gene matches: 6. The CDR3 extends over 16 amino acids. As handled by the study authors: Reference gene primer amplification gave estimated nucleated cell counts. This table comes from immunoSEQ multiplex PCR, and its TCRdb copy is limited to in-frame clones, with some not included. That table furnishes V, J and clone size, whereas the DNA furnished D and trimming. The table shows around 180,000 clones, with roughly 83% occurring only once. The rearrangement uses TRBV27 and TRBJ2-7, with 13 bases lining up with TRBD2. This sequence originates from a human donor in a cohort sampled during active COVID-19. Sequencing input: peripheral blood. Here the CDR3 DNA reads TGTGCCAGCAGTACCGGACTAGCGGGGGCGACCTACGAGCAGTACTTC. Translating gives CASSTGLAGATYEQYF.